This TCR beta chain derives from a study of graft-versus-host responses after intestinal transplantation. Study-level information: In this cohort, recipients had multivisceral, liver-intestinal, or isolated intestinal transplants. Broader study findings: GvH clones detected in recipient marrow included some appearing first in ileum or blood.

Libraries were prepared by immunoSEQ multiplex PCR; TCRdb keeps only in-frame clonotypes and omits some of them. The profile shows approximately 17,000 clones, around 82% of them singletons. CDR1 is SGHAT, CDR2 FQNNGV, per germline. V was shortened by 1 base and J by 4 bases, with 14 bases between the two germline ends. The CDR3 runs 15 residues. Tissue from the graft was processed to free its intraepithelial and lamina propria lymphocytes. As for this clone: Its antigen is as yet unknown.

Sequenced material: ileum tissue, taken 17 days after transplant. This clonotype was sampled from a human patient who received an intestinal transplant, so some T cells may come from the graft donor. The chain employs TRBV11-2 and TRBJ2-7; a possible D gene is TRBD2 (7 bases). The CDR3 DNA sequence: TGTGCCAGCAGCTTAGTGCCGGGGGGCGTGTACGAGCAGTACTTC. Translated, it gives CASSLVPGGVYEQYF.